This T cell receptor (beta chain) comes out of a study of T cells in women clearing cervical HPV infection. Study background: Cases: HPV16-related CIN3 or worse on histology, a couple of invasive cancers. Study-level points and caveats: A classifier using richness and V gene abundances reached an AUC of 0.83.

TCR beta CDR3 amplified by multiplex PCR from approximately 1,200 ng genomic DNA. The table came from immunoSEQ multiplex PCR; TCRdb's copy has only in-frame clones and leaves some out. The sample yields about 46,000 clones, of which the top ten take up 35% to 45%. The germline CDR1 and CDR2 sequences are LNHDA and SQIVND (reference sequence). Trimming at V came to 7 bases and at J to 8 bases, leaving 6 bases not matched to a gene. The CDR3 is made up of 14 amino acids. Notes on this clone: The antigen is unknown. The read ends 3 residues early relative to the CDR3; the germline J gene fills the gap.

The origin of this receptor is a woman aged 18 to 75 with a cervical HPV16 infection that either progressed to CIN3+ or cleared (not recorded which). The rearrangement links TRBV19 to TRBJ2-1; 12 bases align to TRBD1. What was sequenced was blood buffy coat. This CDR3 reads CASTGTGGFYEQFF. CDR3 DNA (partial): TGTGCCAGTACCGGGACAGGGGGCTTCTATGAG.